Below, one T cell receptor beta chain is given with its context. No antigen is known for it. The data stem from a study of cytomegalovirus exposure and HLA in healthy donors. Notes on the study in general: Confirmation in vitro established that three CMV-associated chains were specific for CMV antigens.

In germline, CDR1 is SGHDT, CDR2 YYEEEE. The CDR3 has 14 amino acids. V lost 2 bases to trimming and J lost 4 bases, with 13 bases between them. Both 60 Vbeta primers and 13 Jbeta primers went into the PCR. The protocol was immunoSEQ multiplex PCR, while the TCRdb copy is restricted to in-frame clones and leaves out a portion. This table holds around 100,000 clones, about four fifths found once. The sequenced sample consisted of PBMCs. V usage is TRBV5-6 and J usage is TRBJ2-7, with a tentative D call TRBD2 (7 bases). The receptor comes from a female donor in good health and CMV-seropositive. Here the CDR3 DNA reads TGTGCCAGCAGCTTCGGCAGGGGAGGGTACGAGCAGTACTTC. It is translated as CASSFGRGGYEQYF.